These T cell receptor beta chains were read from a single sample in a study of cytomegalovirus exposure and HLA in healthy donors. Data came from immunoSEQ multiplex PCR; TCRdb stores just in-frame clones and leaves some out. Of approximately 93,000 clones in the sample, nearly 80% were seen once. Sequencing used PBMCs. All receptors derive from a woman in her thirties or forties in good health and CMV-seronegative. Each CDR3 is given without its conserved first and last residue. Fields, in order: CDR3 protein, V gene, clone size, J gene, D gene. The D gene is left open where the match is weak. Expanded clones are given a class, and other clones once, few, many or no size at all.

SFDRKPYNEQF TRBV29-1 - TRBJ2-1 -
ASSLGGKGGDYNEQF TRBV5-4 - TRBJ2-1 -
ASSLTPGLAANTGELF TRBV7-3 - TRBJ2-2 TRBD2
ATAGGLRETQY TRBV19 - TRBJ2-5 TRBD2
ASSAGQGNNSPLH TRBV2 - TRBJ1-6 TRBD1
ASSLRLAEYEQY TRBV4-1 - TRBJ2-7 TRBD2
ASSGQRGQGYT TRBV2 few TRBJ1-2 -
ASSLWGDSGANVLT TRBV28 - TRBJ2-6 -
ASSILLPLLRTAINSPLH TRBV19 few TRBJ1-6 -
ASSVLPGQVVYEQY TRBV9 - TRBJ2-7 TRBD1
ASSSSRDREQF TRBV7-3 - TRBJ2-1 TRBD1
ASSDIHQDNYEQY TRBV2 - TRBJ2-7 -
ASSRGQQGTGDTEAF TRBV18 - TRBJ1-1 TRBD1
ASSLMGGPNTEAF TRBV5-5 - TRBJ1-1 -
ASSYRDSVNSPLH TRBV6-5 - TRBJ1-6 TRBD1
ASSPPGRGHTEAF TRBV18 - TRBJ1-1 -
ASSQQGDTEAF TRBV5-6 - TRBJ1-1 -
ASSPSQGSGTEAF TRBV18 - TRBJ1-1 -
ASSIPGYGYT TRBV28 - TRBJ1-2 -
ASSLVTAPTEAF TRBV5-4 - TRBJ1-1 -
ASRVGTNYGYT TRBV6-6 - TRBJ1-2 -
ASSQAETAHYEQY TRBV4-1 once TRBJ2-7 -
ASSQGLGPPRDQY TRBV7-9 once TRBJ2-5 TRBD2
ASSLPLTNYGYT TRBV5-6 - TRBJ1-2 -
ASSLAFWGTGGASNQPQH TRBV7-2 - TRBJ1-5 TRBD1
ASSGPGQGPYEQY TRBV28 - TRBJ2-7 TRBD1
ASSTLAGGVDTQY TRBV6-4 - TRBJ2-3 TRBD2
ASRIPGQGREAF TRBV4-1 - TRBJ1-1 TRBD1
ASNLGTSGGNEQF TRBV5-4 - TRBJ2-1 TRBD2
ASSHLPPLQGAIVRELF TRBV4-3 many TRBJ2-2 TRBD1
ASSLAEGASTDTQY TRBV11-1 - TRBJ2-3 -
ASSLNRDSHEQY TRBV5-1 - TRBJ2-7 TRBD1
ASSSREGTEAF TRBV7-3 - TRBJ1-1 -
ASSTGGSVYGYT TRBV27 - TRBJ1-2 -
ASRTGGSGYT TRBV25-1 - TRBJ1-2 TRBD1
ASSSHRERDAAYEQY TRBV11-2 - TRBJ2-7 -
AIRDTRGPSQNGYT TRBV10-3 - TRBJ1-2 TRBD1
ASSESGILDTEAF TRBV25-1 - TRBJ1-1 -
ASSYGQASTDTQY TRBV5-4 - TRBJ2-3 TRBD1
ASGNRVGYT TRBV5-4 - TRBJ1-2 -
ASSRSGGRDGYT TRBV6-5 few TRBJ1-2 -
SVEGGSEKLF TRBV29-1 - TRBJ1-4 -
ASSVDTGGGEKLF TRBV2 - TRBJ1-4 -
ASSGPGATRGTDGYT TRBV2 - TRBJ1-2 -
ASSLGQGFYEQY TRBV7-9 - TRBJ2-7 TRBD1
ASSLGSVVKEQY TRBV7-9 - TRBJ2-7 -
ASSPRDGGTEKLF TRBV18 few TRBJ1-4 -
ASSPPSSEREKLF TRBV18 once TRBJ1-4 -
ASSRDNSPLH TRBV18 - TRBJ1-6 -
ASSQVVRGTDTQY TRBV4-3 - TRBJ2-3 -
ASSQEGNGRQPH TRBV14 - TRBJ1-6 -
ASTDRGRGAGELF TRBV2 - TRBJ2-2 TRBD1